The 26 T cell receptor beta chains presented below share a single source sample, sequenced in a study of beta chain features in type 1 diabetes. Since all of the isolated RNA was reverse transcribed, expressed TCRB transcripts were what got sequenced. Sequenced by immunoSEQ multiplex PCR; TCRdb stores in-frame clones only, minus some. The repertoire holds under 300,000 clones, 8% seen once, with 0.9% to 1.2% in the top ten. Sample: central memory CD4+ T cells from blood. The receptors here all came from a woman between 18 and 30 years old in good health.

In DNA, the CDR3 is TGCGCCAGCAGTCGACAGGGAGGCGCTGAAGCTTTCTTT. It is translated as CASSRQGGAEAFF. The chain combines TRBV4-3 with TRBJ1-1; TRBD1 matches at 7 bases. Germline V gives CDR1 LGHNA, CDR2 YSLEER. This CDR3 has 13 residues. The V segment lost 6 bases and the J segment 6 bases; nucleotides outside the gene matches: 7.

The rearrangement joins TRBV7-3 to TRBJ2-2, with a possible D match to TRBD2 (7 bases). The CDR3 totals 16 residues. Germline lookup yields CDR1 SGHTA and CDR2 FQGTGA. V was cut by 5 bases and J by 1 base, with 14 bases left in between. The CDR3, as DNA: TGTGCCAGCAGCCCACCCGGGGGGCAGAACACCGGGGAGCTGTTTTTT. Translating it yields CASSPPGGQNTGELFF.

This clone came up a few times. This same CDR3 is encoded by further DNA sequences in the sample. The chain links TRBV29-1 to TRBJ1-2; D is possibly TRBD1 (6 bases). Trimming cost V 4 bases and J 4 bases, with 10 bases left between them. There are 12 residues in the CDR3. Germline lookup yields CDR1 SQVTM and CDR2 ANQGSEA. The CDR3 here is CSVGQGTYGYTF. The CDR3 region has the DNA TGCAGCGTTGGGCAGGGGACCTATGGCTACACCTTC. The entire variable domain, with the rest obtained from reference TRBV29-1 and TRBJ1-2, is as follows: SAVISQKPSRDICQRGTSLTIQCQVDSQVTMMFWYRQQPGQSLTLIATANQGSEATYESGFVIDKFPISRPNLTFSTLTVSNMSPEDSSIYLCSVGQGTYGYTFGSGTRLTVV.

V gene TRBV7-2 combines with J gene TRBJ2-2, with a weak D call TRBD2 (6 bases). V lost 5 bases and J lost 0, with 7 bases in between. The germline CDR1 and CDR2 sequences are SGHTA and FQGNSA. The CDR3 totals 14 residues. DNA for the CDR3: TGTGCCAGCAGCCGGGACTCGAACACCGGGGAGCTGTTTTTT. Its translation: CASSRDSNTGELFF.

The rearrangement links TRBV18 to TRBJ2-7; D gene uncertain. Germline CDR1 and CDR2: KGHSH and LQKENI. V gave up 5 bases and J gave up 2 bases, with 4 bases separating them. The CDR3 covers 11 residues. CDR3 residues: CASSGAYEQYF. In DNA form, the CDR3 reads TGTGCCAGCTCAGGGGCCTACGAGCAGTACTTC.

CDR3 amino acids: CASSLPVPGRDEQFF. The CDR3 coding sequence is TGTGCCAGCAGTTTGCCCGTTCCTGGTCGCGATGAGCAGTTCTTC. The J gene is TRBJ2-1, the V gene TRBV28; D unclear. This CDR3 spans 15 amino acids. Germline CDR1 and CDR2: MDHEN and SYDVKM. Deletions cut 3 bases from V and 8 bases from J, with 17 bases between.

The rearrangement uses TRBV28 and TRBJ1-4; D gene unclear. Germline V gene lookup returns CDR1 MDHEN and CDR2 SYDVKM. V shed 4 bases and J shed 8 bases, with 8 bases lying between them. The length of the CDR3 is 12 residues. The CDR3 spells CASSSVSEKLFF. The CDR3 bases are TGTGCCAGCAGTTCAGTAAGCGAAAAACTGTTTTTT.

The chain uses TRBV15 and TRBJ2-3, with unresolved D. The CDR3 extends over 14 amino acids. From germline, CDR1 is LNHNV and CDR2 YYDKDF (reference sequence). V lost 0 bases and J lost 5, with 9 bases in between. CDR3 in DNA: TGTGCCACCAGCAGAGATCTGATGATAGATACGCAGTATTTT. Encoded protein: CATSRDLMIDTQYF.

This clone came up a few times. The V call is TRBV7-2, the J call TRBJ2-1, with D tentatively TRBD2 (5 bases). Germline CDR1 reads SGHTA; CDR2 reads FQGNSA. The ends were cut back, 1 base at V and 8 bases at J, with 9 bases in the middle. CDR3 length equals 13 residues. The CDR3 nucleotides are TGTGCCAGCAGCTTAGTTAACGGGGATGAGCAGTTCTTC. It is translated as CASSLVNGDEQFF.

The chain combines TRBV7-2 with TRBJ2-4; 14 bases match TRBD2. Germline V gives CDR1 SGHTA, CDR2 FQGNSA. This CDR3 contains 15 residues. V trimming: 4 bases; J trimming: 6 bases; junction bases outside the gene matches: 2. DNA for the CDR3: TGTGCCAGCAGCTCTGGACTAGCGGGAGGAAACATTCAGTACTTC. It translates to CASSSGLAGGNIQYF.

CDR3 in DNA: TGTGCCAGCAGCCAAGTTGGTTTGTCAGGCAGTGGGTCCTACAATGAGCAGTTCTTC. Residues: CASSQVGLSGSGSYNEQFF. This sequence joins TRBV14 and TRBJ2-1; no firm D call. The CDR3 has 19 amino acids. Trimming cost V 1 base and J 1 base, with 20 bases left between them. CDR1 is SGHDN, CDR2 FVKESK, per germline.

This clone came up a few times. This chain uses TRBV7-9 with TRBJ1-4, with D tentatively TRBD1 (6 bases). Germline CDR1 SEHNR, CDR2 FQNEAQ (reference sequence). The CDR3 runs to 16 residues. V shed 3 bases and J shed 0 bases, with 11 bases lying between them. The CDR3 loop reads CASSFMSGATNEKLFF. For the CDR3, the DNA is TGTGCCAGCAGCTTTATGTCAGGGGCAACTAATGAAAAACTGTTTTTT.

This clone has only a few counts. The chain joins TRBV6-5 to TRBJ2-3, with 9 bases aligning to TRBD2. This CDR3 is built from 13 residues. Germline V lookup: CDR1 MNHEY, CDR2 SVGAGI. With 7 bases clipped from V and 9 bases from J, the junction kept 8 bases outside the gene matches. In DNA, the CDR3 is TGTGCCAGCACTAGCGGGGCCTCCAGGACGCAGTATTTT. Translating it yields CASTSGASRTQYF.

The chain combines TRBV14 with TRBJ2-7; perhaps D is TRBD1 or TRBD2 (5 bases each). The CDR3 contains 13 residues. The germline gives CDR1 SGHDN, CDR2 FVKESK. The V and J ends lost 4 bases and 3 bases respectively, with 10 bases between them. CDR3 bases: TGTGCCAGCAGCCGAGGGGCCATCTACGAGCAGTACTTC. It encodes CASSRGAIYEQYF.

V usage is TRBV28 and J usage is TRBJ1-3; D unresolved. This CDR3 has 16 amino acids. Trimming pared 6 bases from V and 0 bases from J, leaving 15 bases between. Germline V gene data show CDR1 as MDHEN and CDR2 as SYDVKM. CDR3 residues: CASSPLIQSSGNTIYF. The CDR3 DNA sequence: TGTGCCAGCAGCCCACTAATACAGAGCTCTGGAAACACCATATATTTT.

The chain has TRBV27 and TRBJ1-4; 8 positions agree with TRBD1. The V segment lost 2 bases and the J segment 13 bases; nucleotides outside the gene matches: 12. Germline CDR1 is MNHEY and CDR2 is SMNVEV (reference sequence). CDR3 length equals 15 residues. CDR3 sequence reads: CASSLLPGTGSLLFF. The CDR3 DNA reads TGTGCCAGCAGTTTACTCCCAGGGACAGGCTCCTTACTGTTTTTT.

J is TRBJ2-7 and V is TRBV12-5; D is unresolved. The CDR3 totals 14 residues. Germline CDR1 and CDR2: LGHNT and FRNRAP. V was pared by 2 bases and J by 6 bases, with 14 bases between. DNA of the CDR3: TGTGCTAGTGGTTTGATCGCTCCTTTTGGCGAGCAGTACTTC. Amino acids: CASGLIAPFGEQYF.

This clone was picked up a small number of times. The rearrangement links TRBV7-9 to TRBJ2-7; D possibly corresponds to TRBD2 (6 bases). V was pared by 2 bases and J by 0 bases, with 8 bases between. Germline V CDR1 and CDR2: SEHNR, FQNEAQ (reference sequence). The CDR3 runs to 14 residues. CDR3 region: CASSLSSVSYEQYF. The CDR3 nucleotides are TGTGCCAGCAGCTTATCTAGCGTCTCCTACGAGCAGTACTTC.

J is TRBJ2-7 and V is TRBV5-4, with a tentative D call TRBD2 (5 bases). V gave up 2 bases and J gave up 6 bases, with 12 bases separating them. The CDR3 sequence is 13 residues long. CDR1 and CDR2 from the germline V gene are SGHNT and YYREEE (reference sequence). Here the CDR3 DNA reads TGTGCCAGCAGCTTCGCTGCCGAGGGCGAGCAGTACTTC. Encoded protein: CASSFAAEGEQYF.

This clone occurred a few times. This chain joins TRBV5-1 and TRBJ1-1; D unclear. The CDR3 loop spans 13 amino acids. The V end lost 2 bases, the J end lost 0 bases, and 5 bases lay between the germline ends. CDR1 and CDR2 (germline): SGHRS, YFSETQ. The CDR3 loop is CASSFSVNTEAFF. The DNA for the CDR3 is TGCGCCAGCAGCTTTAGCGTGAACACTGAAGCTTTCTTT.

This clone was seen a handful of times. The chain employs TRBV7-2 and TRBJ2-5; D may be TRBD1 (5 bases). The V gene lost 1 base and the J gene lost 2 bases, with 14 bases spanning the gap. The CDR3 extends over 16 amino acids. CDR1 is SGHTA, CDR2 FQGNSA, per germline. The CDR3 region has the DNA TGTGCCAGCAGCTTAGGGGGCCTTGTAAGACAAGAGACCCAGTACTTC. This sequence encodes CASSLGGLVRQETQYF.

The chain is built from TRBV5-6 and TRBJ1-5; TRBD1 is a possible D gene (6 bases). The length of the CDR3 is 17 residues. Trimming left V 2 bases short and J 3 bases short, with 18 bases between. CDR1 SGHDT and CDR2 YYEEEE come from the germline V gene. For the CDR3, the DNA is TGTGCCAGCAGCTTAGGCCCTGGCGACAGGCTCAATCAGCCCCAGCATTTT. This gives the protein CASSLGPGDRLNQPQHF.

This clone has a handful of counts. The chain carries TRBV28 and TRBJ1-1; TRBD1 might be the D (6 bases). Germline loops: CDR1 MDHEN, CDR2 SYDVKM. The CDR3 is made up of 15 amino acids. The V end lost 5 bases, the J end lost 2 bases, and 15 bases lay between the germline ends. The CDR3 DNA reads as TGTGCCAGCAGTCCGCCGCCAGGGGTAAACACTGAAGCTTTCTTT. This codes for CASSPPPGVNTEAFF.

This clone was detected a few times. This chain joins TRBV6-5 and TRBJ2-7; D is possibly TRBD1 or TRBD2 (7 bases each). Germline V gene lookup returns CDR1 MNHEY and CDR2 SVGAGI. V was cut by 2 bases and J by 1 base, with 12 bases left in between. The CDR3 consists of 15 residues. The CDR3 spells CASSYSGTASYEQYF. Written as DNA, the CDR3 is TGTGCCAGCAGTTACAGCGGGACAGCTTCCTACGAGCAGTACTTC.

This sequence joins TRBV7-6 and TRBJ2-2; unclear D gene. This CDR3 has 17 amino acids. V gave up 4 bases and J gave up 3 bases, with 18 bases separating them. The germline V gene encodes CDR1 SGHVS and CDR2 FNYEAQ. The CDR3 spells CASSWIIKGADTGELFF. The CDR3 coding sequence is TGTGCCAGCAGCTGGATTATCAAGGGTGCTGACACCGGGGAGCTGTTTTTT.

The chain uses TRBV7-8 and TRBJ2-5; D may be TRBD2 (5 bases). The ends were cut back, 5 bases at V and 6 bases at J, with 16 bases in the middle. Germline V lookup: CDR1 SGHVS, CDR2 FQNEAQ. The CDR3 is made up of 14 amino acids. CDR3 DNA sequence: TGTGCCAGCAGCCCAAGTGGCGGGCTTCAGACCCAGTACTTC. Translated: CASSPSGGLQTQYF.